The 13 T cell receptor beta chains given below trace back to one sample, sequenced in a study of cytomegalovirus exposure and HLA in healthy donors. Assay used: immunoSEQ multiplex PCR; TCRdb lists only in-frame clones, some missing. The repertoire holds roughly 110,000 clones, with about 87% as singletons. The specimen was PBMCs. The receptors originated from a woman aged 18-29 years in good health and CMV-seropositive.

The J gene is TRBJ2-7, the V gene TRBV6-5; the match to TRBD1 covers 9 bases. Germline-derived CDR1 and CDR2 are MNHEY and SVGAGI. This CDR3 has 14 amino acids. The J segment lost 6 bases and the V segment lost 4 bases, leaving 7 bases of the junction unmatched. CDR3 nucleotide sequence: TGTGCCAGCAGTTTCCGAACAGGGGGCAGCGAGCAGTACTTC. Protein product: CASSFRTGGSEQYF.

The V gene is TRBV4-2, the J gene TRBJ1-4; weak D call: TRBD1 (6 bases). This CDR3 is built from 14 residues. Germline V gives CDR1 LGHNA, CDR2 YNFKEQ. Trimming shortened V by 5 bases and J by 8 bases, and 15 bases separated the two germline ends. The CDR3 nucleotides read TGTGCCAGCAGCACAGGACAGCGAGGGGAAAAACTGTTTTTT. Protein sequence: CASSTGQRGEKLFF.

The CDR3 DNA reads as TGTGCCAGCAGCCCCCCCGACAGTCAGCCCCAGCATTTT. It encodes CASSPPDSQPQHF. The chain has TRBV28 and TRBJ1-5; TRBD1 is a possible D gene (5 bases). Germline V gene sequence: CDR1 MDHEN, CDR2 SYDVKM. The germline V and J ends were trimmed by 6 bases and 6 bases, with 12 bases remaining between them. The CDR3 extends over 13 amino acids.

The V call is TRBV2, the J call TRBJ2-3; D gene ambiguous. This CDR3 is built from 14 residues. CDR1 and CDR2 (germline): SNHLY, FYNNEI. The V gene lost 1 base and the J gene lost 8 bases, with 13 bases spanning the gap. CDR3 region: CASSEGRVGGTQYF. CDR3 nucleotide sequence: TGTGCCAGCAGTGAAGGGAGAGTCGGCGGTACGCAGTATTTT.

The rearrangement links TRBV6-5 to TRBJ1-5, with D unresolved. The CDR3 is 13 residues long. V was cut by 6 bases and J by 2 bases, with 8 bases left in between. CDR1 MNHEY and CDR2 SVGAGI come from the germline V gene. The CDR3 sequence is CASSREGNQPQHF. The CDR3 DNA sequence: TGTGCCAGCAGCCGTGAGGGCAATCAGCCCCAGCATTTT.

The chain is built from TRBV6-6 and TRBJ2-5; perhaps TRBD2 as D (6 bases). The CDR3 length is 13 residues. In germline, CDR1 is MNHNY, CDR2 SVGAGI (reference sequence). Deletions cut 5 bases from V and 3 bases from J, with 10 bases between. The CDR3 DNA follows: TGTGCCAGCAGTCTCCCGGGGGAAGAGACCCAGTACTTC. Protein product: CASSLPGEETQYF.

This sequence joins TRBV9 and TRBJ2-1; maybe TRBD2 (5 bases). CDR1 and CDR2 (germline): SGDLS, YYNGEE. With 4 bases removed from V and 6 bases from J, the gap between germline ends came to 17 bases. The CDR3 is 15 amino acids. As DNA, the CDR3 is TGTGCCAGCAGCTCAGCTGTTGGACTCTTCAATGAGCAGTTCTTC. Encoded protein: CASSSAVGLFNEQFF.

The V and J genes are TRBV2 and TRBJ2-3; possibly TRBD2 for D (6 bases). CDR3 size: 15 residues. The germline V gene encodes CDR1 SNHLY and CDR2 FYNNEI. The V end lost 8 bases, the J end lost 0 bases, and 15 bases lay between the germline ends. In nucleotides, the CDR3 is TGTGCCAGCGGGGAGGTCGGAGCTAGCACAGATACGCAGTATTTT. Translated, it gives CASGEVGASTDTQYF.

A few counts support this clone. The gene calls are TRBV5-6 and TRBJ1-3; D is undetermined. This CDR3 spans 14 amino acids. Germline V gene data show CDR1 as SGHDT and CDR2 as YYEEEE. The V gene lost 4 bases and the J gene lost 4 bases, with 12 bases spanning the gap. The CDR3 here is CASSRDLSGNTIYF. CDR3 sequence (DNA): TGTGCCAGCAGCCGTGACTTGTCGGGAAACACCATATATTTT.

This clone was picked up a small number of times. The gene calls are TRBV2 and TRBJ2-7, with D possibly TRBD2 on 6 matching bases. The CDR3 runs to 14 residues. Trimming took off 7 bases at V and 4 bases at J, with 17 bases between the two ends. CDR1 is SNHLY, CDR2 FYNNEI, per germline. The CDR3 sequence: CASIGFGGSYEQYF. The CDR3 nucleotides are TGTGCCAGCATCGGTTTCGGGGGATCATACGAGCAGTACTTC. The whole variable domain, remainder taken from reference TRBV2 and TRBJ2-7, is EPEVTQTPSHQVTQMGQEVILRCVPISNHLYFYWYRQILGQKVEFLVSFYNNEISEKSEIFDDQFSVERPDGSNFTLKIRSTKLEDSAMYFCASIGFGGSYEQYFGPGTRLTVT.

V and J are TRBV4-1 and TRBJ2-7; D uncertain. The CDR3 is made up of 13 amino acids. The V gene lost 0 bases and the J gene lost 5 bases, with 8 bases spanning the gap. Germline-derived CDR1 and CDR2 are MGHRA and YSYEKL. The CDR3 protein is CASSQDPPDEQYF. The CDR3 DNA follows: TGCGCCAGCAGCCAAGACCCCCCAGACGAGCAGTACTTC.

The chain has TRBV27 and TRBJ1-1; D is possibly TRBD1 (6 bases). Germline CDR1 MNHEY, CDR2 SMNVEV (reference sequence). V was pared by 7 bases and J by 1 base, with 10 bases between. The CDR3 is 13 residues long. CDR3 sequence reads: CASMRQENTEAFF. Here the CDR3 DNA reads TGTGCCAGCATGAGACAGGAGAACACTGAAGCTTTCTTT.

In this sample, this clone turned up a few times. The genes are TRBV6-5 and TRBJ2-7; 8 bases match TRBD1. The CDR3 has 15 amino acids. The trim removed 4 bases at V and 0 bases at J, leaving 5 bases unmatched. Germline-derived CDR1 and CDR2 are MNHEY and SVGAGI. Written as DNA, the CDR3 is TGTGCCAGCAGTTCGACAGGGGAAGGCTCCTACGAGCAGTACTTC. It codes for CASSSTGEGSYEQYF.